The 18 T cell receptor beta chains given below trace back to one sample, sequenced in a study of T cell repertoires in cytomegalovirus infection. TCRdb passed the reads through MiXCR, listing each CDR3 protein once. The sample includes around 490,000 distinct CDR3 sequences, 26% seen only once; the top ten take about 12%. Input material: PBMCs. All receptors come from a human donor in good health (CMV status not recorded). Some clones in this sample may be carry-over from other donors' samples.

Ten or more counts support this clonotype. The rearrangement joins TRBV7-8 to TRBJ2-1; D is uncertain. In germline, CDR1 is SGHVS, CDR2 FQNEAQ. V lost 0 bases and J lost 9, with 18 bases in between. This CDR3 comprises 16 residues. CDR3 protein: CASSLARQVGGFEQFF. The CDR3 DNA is TGTGCCAGCAGCTTAGCGAGGCAGGTCGGCGGCTTTGAGCAGTTCTTC.

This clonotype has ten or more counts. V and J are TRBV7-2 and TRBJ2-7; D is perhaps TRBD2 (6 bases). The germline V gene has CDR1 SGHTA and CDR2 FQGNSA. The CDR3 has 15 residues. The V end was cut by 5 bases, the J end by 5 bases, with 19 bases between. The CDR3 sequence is CASSHRDSAADEQYV. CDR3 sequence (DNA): TGTGCCAGCAGCCATCGGGACTCCGCGGCCGACGAGCAGTACGTC.

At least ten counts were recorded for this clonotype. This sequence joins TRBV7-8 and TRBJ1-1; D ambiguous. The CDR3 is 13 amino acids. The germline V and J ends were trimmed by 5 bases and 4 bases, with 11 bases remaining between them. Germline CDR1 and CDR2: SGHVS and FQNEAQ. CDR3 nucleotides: TGTGCCAGCAGCACTAGAGGGTTCACTGAAGCTTTCTTT. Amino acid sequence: CASSTRGFTEAFF.

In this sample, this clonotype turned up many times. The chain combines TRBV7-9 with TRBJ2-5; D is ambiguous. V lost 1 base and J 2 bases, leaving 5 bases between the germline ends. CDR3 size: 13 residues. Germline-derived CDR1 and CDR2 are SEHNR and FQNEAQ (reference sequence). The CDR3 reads CASSLGEQETQYF. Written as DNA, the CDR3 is TGTGCCAGCAGCTTAGGAGAACAAGAGACCCAGTACTTC.

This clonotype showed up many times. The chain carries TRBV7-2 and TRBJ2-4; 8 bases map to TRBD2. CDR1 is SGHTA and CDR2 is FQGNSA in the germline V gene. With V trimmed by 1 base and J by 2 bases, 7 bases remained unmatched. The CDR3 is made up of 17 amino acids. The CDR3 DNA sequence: TGTGCCAGCAGCTTAGGGCCTAGCGGGTCCTCCAAAAACATTCAGTACTTC. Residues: CASSLGPSGSSKNIQYF.

This CDR3 reads CASSLKLAGDEQYF. CDR3 nucleotides: TGTGCCAGCAGTTTAAAACTAGCGGGAGACGAGCAGTACTTC. The chain couples TRBV27 to TRBJ2-7; 11 positions agree with TRBD2. This CDR3 has 14 residues. With 2 bases clipped from V and 5 bases from J, the junction kept 2 bases outside the gene matches. CDR1 MNHEY and CDR2 SMNVEV come from the germline V gene (reference sequence).

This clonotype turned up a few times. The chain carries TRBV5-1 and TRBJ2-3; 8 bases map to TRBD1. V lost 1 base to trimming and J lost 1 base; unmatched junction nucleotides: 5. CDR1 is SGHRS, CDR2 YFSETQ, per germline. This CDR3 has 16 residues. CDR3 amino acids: CASSLRGRGRTDTQYF. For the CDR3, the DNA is TGCGCCAGCAGCTTGCGCGGCAGGGGGCGCACAGATACGCAGTATTTT.

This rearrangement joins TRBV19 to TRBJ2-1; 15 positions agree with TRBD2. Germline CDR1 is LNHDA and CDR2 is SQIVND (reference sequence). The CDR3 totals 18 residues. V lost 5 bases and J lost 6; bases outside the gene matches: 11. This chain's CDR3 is CASSASRTSGRASNEQFF. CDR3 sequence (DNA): TGTGCCAGTAGTGCAAGCCGGACTAGCGGGAGGGCCAGCAATGAGCAGTTCTTC.

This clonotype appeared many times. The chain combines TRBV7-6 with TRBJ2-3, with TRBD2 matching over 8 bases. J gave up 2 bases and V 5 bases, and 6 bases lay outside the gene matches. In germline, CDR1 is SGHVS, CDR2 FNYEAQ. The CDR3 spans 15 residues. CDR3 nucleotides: TGTGCCAGCAGCGAAACTAGCGGACACACAGATACGCAGTATTTT. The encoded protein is CASSETSGHTDTQYF.

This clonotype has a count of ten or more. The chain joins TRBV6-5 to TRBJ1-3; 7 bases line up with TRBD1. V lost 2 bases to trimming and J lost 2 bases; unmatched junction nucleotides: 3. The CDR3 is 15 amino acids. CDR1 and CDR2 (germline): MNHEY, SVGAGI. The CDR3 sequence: CASSYTTGAGNTIYF. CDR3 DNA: TGTGCCAGCAGTTACACCACAGGGGCTGGAAACACCATATATTTT.

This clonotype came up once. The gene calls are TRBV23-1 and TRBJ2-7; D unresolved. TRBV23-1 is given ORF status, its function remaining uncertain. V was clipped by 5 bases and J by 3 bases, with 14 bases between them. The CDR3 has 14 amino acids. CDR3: CASSKVVGRYEQYF. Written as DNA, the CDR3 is TGCGCCAGCAGTAAAGTCGTGGGCCGCTACGAGCAGTACTTC.

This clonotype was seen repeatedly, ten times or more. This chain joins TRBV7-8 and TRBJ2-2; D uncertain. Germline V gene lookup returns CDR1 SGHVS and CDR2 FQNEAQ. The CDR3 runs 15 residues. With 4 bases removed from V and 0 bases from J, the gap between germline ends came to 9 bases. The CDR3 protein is CASSYDTPNTGELFF. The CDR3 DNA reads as TGTGCCAGCAGCTATGACACGCCGAACACCGGGGAGCTGTTTTTT.

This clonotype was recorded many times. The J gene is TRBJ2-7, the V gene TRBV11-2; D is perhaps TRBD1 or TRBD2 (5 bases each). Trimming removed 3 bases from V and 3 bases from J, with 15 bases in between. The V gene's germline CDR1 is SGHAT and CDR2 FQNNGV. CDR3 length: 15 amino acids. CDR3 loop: CASSFRRTGRYEQYF. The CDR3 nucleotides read TGTGCCAGCAGCTTCAGGCGGACGGGGCGCTACGAGCAGTACTTC.

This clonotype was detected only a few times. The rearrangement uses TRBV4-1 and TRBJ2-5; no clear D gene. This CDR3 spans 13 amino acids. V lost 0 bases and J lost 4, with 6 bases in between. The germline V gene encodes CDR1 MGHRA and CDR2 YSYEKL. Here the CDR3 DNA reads TGCGCCAGCAGCCAAGACGTATCAGAGACCCAGTACTTC. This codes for CASSQDVSETQYF.

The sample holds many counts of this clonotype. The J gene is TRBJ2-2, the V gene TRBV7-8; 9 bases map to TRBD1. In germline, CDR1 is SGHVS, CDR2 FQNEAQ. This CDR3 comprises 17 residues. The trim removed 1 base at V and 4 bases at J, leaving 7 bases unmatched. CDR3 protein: CASSLGRDRAGTGELFF. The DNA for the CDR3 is TGTGCCAGCAGCTTAGGGAGGGACAGGGCCGGCACCGGGGAGCTGTTTTTT.

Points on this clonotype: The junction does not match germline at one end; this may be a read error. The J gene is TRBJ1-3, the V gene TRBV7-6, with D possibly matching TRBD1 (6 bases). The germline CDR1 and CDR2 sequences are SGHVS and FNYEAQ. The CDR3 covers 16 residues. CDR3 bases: TGTGCCAGCAGTCAAGAAGGGGGGCTTGTTGGAAACATCATATATTTT. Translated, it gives CASSQEGGLVGNIIYF.

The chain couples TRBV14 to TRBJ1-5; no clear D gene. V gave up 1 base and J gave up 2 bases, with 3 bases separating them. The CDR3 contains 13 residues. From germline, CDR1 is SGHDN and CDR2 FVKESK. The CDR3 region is CASSQVRNQPQHF. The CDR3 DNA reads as TGTGCCAGCAGCCAAGTTCGCAATCAGCCCCAGCATTTT.

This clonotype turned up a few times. CDR3 nucleotides: TGTGCCAGCTCACCGTTAGTCCGGCCCTACGAGCAGTACGTC. Amino acid sequence: CASSPLVRPYEQYV. The chain couples TRBV18 to TRBJ2-7; D not certain. Trimming removed 3 bases from V and 2 bases from J, with 11 bases in between. Germline V gene sequence: CDR1 KGHSH, CDR2 LQKENI. The CDR3 totals 14 residues.